This T cell receptor (beta chain) appears in the sequencing data of a study of CD8 T cells in ankylosing spondylitis. CDR1 SGHTA and CDR2 FQGNSA come from the germline V gene. The ends lost 0 bases at V and 8 bases at J; junction bases unmatched: 4. This CDR3 spans 14 amino acids. Quantitative 5'-RACE with molecular barcodes generated TCR beta libraries. TCRdb re-derived calls from the 5' RACE reads in MiXCR, one entry per CDR3 protein. The table has about 230,000 distinct CDR3 sequences, approximately 8.4% seen once. Study-wide points: The clones that were linked to disease were reported to be significantly enriched in matched synovial fluid samples from ankylosing spondylitis patients. Disease-associated clones were CD8+ and fairly uncommon in peripheral blood.

Many counts were recorded for this clonotype. Its target is unknown. The sequencing input was blood, either unsorted or a sorted T cell fraction (not recorded which). The V and J genes are TRBV7-2 and TRBJ1-2; 9 nucleotides agree with TRBD1. The TCR was taken from a female donor with ankylosing spondylitis or in good health (not recorded which). The CDR3 nucleotides are TGTGCCAGCAGCTTAGCACAGGGGGCATGGGGCTACACCTTC. Its translation is CASSLAQGAWGYTF.